The TCR beta chain under discussion was sequenced for a study of T cells in Graves' hyperthyroidism and ophthalmopathy. Overall study findings and caveats: The model forecast ophthalmopathy, anticipating it by a median approximately 7 months before onset. Stable hyperthyroidism was separated from ophthalmopathy by a model based on 13 V-J features.

The CDR3 length is 14 residues. The V end was cut by 5 bases, the J end by 1 base, with 15 bases between. The germline V gene has CDR1 DFQATT and CDR2 SNEGSKA (reference sequence). This clonotype was picked up many times. Its antigen is undetermined. If no ophthalmopathy progression occurred within 18 months, Graves' hyperthyroidism was stable. RNA transcripts served as the template for amplifying TCR beta CDR3 regions. First-round RT-PCR with HTBI primers amplified the TCR CDR3 region. TCRdb analysed the multiplex PCR reads with MiXCR anew, one entry per CDR3 protein. In the table there are roughly 700,000 distinct CDR3 sequences, around 15% of which are singletons.

The clonotype comes from a woman aged 18-29 years with Graves' hyperthyroidism. The V call is TRBV20-1, the J call TRBJ2-7, with D possibly being TRBD1 (6 bases). Sequenced material: blood. CDR3 sequence: CSAPGTLKSYEQYF. CDR3 bases: TGCAGTGCTCCCGGGACACTGAAGTCCTACGAGCAGTACTTC.